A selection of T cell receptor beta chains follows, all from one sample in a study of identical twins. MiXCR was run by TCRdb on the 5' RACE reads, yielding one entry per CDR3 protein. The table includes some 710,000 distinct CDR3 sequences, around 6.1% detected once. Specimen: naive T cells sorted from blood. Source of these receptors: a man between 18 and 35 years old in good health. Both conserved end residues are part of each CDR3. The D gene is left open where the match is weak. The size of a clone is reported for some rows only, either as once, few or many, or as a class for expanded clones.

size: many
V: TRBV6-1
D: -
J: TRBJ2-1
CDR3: CASRQITGRRGDNEQFF
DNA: TGTGCCAGCAGGCAAATAACAGGGCGGAGGGGTGACAATGAGCAGTTCTTC

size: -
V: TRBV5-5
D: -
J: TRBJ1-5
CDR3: CASSLLGEGNQPQHF
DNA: TGTGCCAGCAGCTTGCTAGGGGAAGGCAATCAGCCCCAGCATTTT

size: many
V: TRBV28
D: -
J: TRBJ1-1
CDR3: CASSLHNQGNTEAFF
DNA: TGTGCCAGCAGTCTGCACAACCAGGGGAACACTGAAGCTTTCTTT

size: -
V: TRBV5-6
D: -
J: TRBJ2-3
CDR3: CASSFYGSPDTQYF
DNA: TGTGCCAGCAGCTTTTACGGGAGCCCAGATACGCAGTATTTT

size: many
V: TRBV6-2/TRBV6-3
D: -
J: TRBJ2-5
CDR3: CASSYSIGGRYQETQYF
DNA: TGTGCCAGCAGTTACTCGATCGGGGGACGGTACCAAGAGACCCAGTACTTC

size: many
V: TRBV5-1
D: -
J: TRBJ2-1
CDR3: CASSFRLNNYNEQFF
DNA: TGCGCCAGCAGTTTTCGACTCAACAACTACAATGAGCAGTTCTTC

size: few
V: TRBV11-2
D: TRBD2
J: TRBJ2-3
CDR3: CASSLNPSGSESTDTQYF
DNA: TGTGCCAGCAGCTTAAATCCTAGCGGGAGCGAGAGCACAGATACGCAGTATTTT

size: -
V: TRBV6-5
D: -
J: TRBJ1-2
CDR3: CASSYSLGGYGYTF
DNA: TGTGCCAGCAGTTACTCGCTAGGGGGCTATGGCTACACCTTC

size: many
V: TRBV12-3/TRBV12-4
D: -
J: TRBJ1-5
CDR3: CASSAQVGSNQPQHF
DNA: TGTGCCAGCAGTGCACAGGTAGGGAGCAATCAGCCCCAGCATTTT

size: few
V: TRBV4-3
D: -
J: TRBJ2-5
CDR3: CASYGTRRETQYF
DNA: TGCGCCAGTTATGGGACTCGGCGGGAGACCCAGTACTTC

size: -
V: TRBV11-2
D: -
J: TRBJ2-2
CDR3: CASSLPYSTPNTGELFF
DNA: TGTGCCAGCAGCTTACCCTACAGTACCCCCAACACCGGGGAGCTGTTTTTT

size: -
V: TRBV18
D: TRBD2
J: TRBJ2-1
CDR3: CASSPRGTNSYNEQFF
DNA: TGTGCCAGCTCCCCGAGAGGGACTAACTCCTACAATGAGCAGTTCTTC

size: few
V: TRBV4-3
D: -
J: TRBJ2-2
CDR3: CASSPSGTSRWGELFF
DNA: TGCGCCAGCAGCCCCTCGGGGACTTCTAGGTGGGGGGAGCTGTTTTTT

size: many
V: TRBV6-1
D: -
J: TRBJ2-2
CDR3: CASRAIGATGELFF
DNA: TGTGCCAGCAGAGCGATTGGGGCAACCGGGGAGCTGTTTTTT

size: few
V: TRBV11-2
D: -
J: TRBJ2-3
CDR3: CASSPGAGLDTQYF
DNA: TGTGCCAGCAGCCCAGGAGCCGGGCTTGATACGCAGTATTTT

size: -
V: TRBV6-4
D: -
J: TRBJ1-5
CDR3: CASSSTGTAEPQHF
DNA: TGTGCCAGCAGTTCCACAGGGACCGCGGAGCCCCAGCATTTT

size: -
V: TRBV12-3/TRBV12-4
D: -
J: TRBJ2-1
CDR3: CASSLGPGEMEFF
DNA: TGTGCCAGCAGTTTAGGACCGGGGGAGATGGAGTTCTTC

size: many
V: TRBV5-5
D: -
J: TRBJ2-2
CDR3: CASSLEGTLWGELFF
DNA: TGTGCCAGCAGCTTGGAGGGCACCCTCTGGGGGGAGCTGTTTTTT

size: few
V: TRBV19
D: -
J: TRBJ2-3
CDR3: CASSIVGTDTQYF
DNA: TGTGCCAGTAGTATAGTGGGCACAGATACGCAGTATTTT

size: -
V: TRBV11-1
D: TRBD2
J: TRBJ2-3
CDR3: CASSDGTSGHTDTQYF
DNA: TGTGCCAGCAGCGATGGGACTAGCGGCCACACAGATACGCAGTATTTT

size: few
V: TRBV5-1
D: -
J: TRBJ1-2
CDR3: CASSKQAFYGYTF
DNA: TGCGCCAGCAGCAAACAGGCTTTTTATGGCTACACCTTC

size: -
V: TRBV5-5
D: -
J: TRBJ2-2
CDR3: CASSPSNRWGELFF
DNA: TGTGCCAGCAGCCCCTCCAATCGGTGGGGGGAGCTGTTTTTT

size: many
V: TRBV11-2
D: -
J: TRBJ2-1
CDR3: CASPTQDSYNEQFF
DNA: TGTGCCAGCCCTACTCAAGATTCCTACAATGAGCAGTTCTTC

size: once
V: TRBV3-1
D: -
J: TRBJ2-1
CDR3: CASSQDPGDSSYNEQFF
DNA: TGTGCCAGCAGCCAAGACCCGGGCGATAGCTCCTACAATGAGCAGTTCTTC

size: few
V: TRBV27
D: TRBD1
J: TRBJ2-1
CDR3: CASSLDKGAEQFF
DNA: TGTGCCAGCAGTCTCGACAAGGGGGCTGAGCAGTTCTTC

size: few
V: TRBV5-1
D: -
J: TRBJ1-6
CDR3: CASSLSGPENNSPLHF
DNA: TGCGCCAGCAGCTTGAGCGGGCCCGAAAATAATTCACCCCTCCACTTT

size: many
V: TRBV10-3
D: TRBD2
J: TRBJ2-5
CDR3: CGTSGSLGLQETQYF
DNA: TGTGGGACTAGCGGGAGCTTGGGCCTCCAAGAGACCCAGTACTTC

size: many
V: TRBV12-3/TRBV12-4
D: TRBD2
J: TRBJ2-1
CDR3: CASSGLAGPNEQFF
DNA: TGTGCCAGCAGTGGTCTAGCGGGGCCCAATGAGCAGTTCTTC

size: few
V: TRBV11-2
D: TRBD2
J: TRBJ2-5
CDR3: CASSSGRLAGGSGETQYF
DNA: TGTGCCAGCAGCTCGGGAAGACTAGCGGGAGGCTCTGGGGAGACCCAGTACTTC

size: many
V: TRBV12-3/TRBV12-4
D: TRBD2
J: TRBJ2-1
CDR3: CASSPSGNDEQFF
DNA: TGTGCCAGCAGTCCTAGCGGGAACGATGAGCAGTTCTTC

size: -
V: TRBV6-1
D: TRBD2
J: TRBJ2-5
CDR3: CASTGRAGETQYF
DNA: TGTGCCAGCACCGGGAGGGCCGGGGAGACCCAGTACTTC

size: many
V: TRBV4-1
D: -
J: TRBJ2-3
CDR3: CASSQERGTSTDTQYF
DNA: TGCGCCAGCAGCCAAGAACGTGGAACCAGCACAGATACGCAGTATTTT

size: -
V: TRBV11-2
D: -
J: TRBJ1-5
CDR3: CASSLDKGAVGNQPQHF
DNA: TGTGCCAGCAGCTTAGATAAAGGCGCGGTGGGCAATCAGCCCCAGCATTTT

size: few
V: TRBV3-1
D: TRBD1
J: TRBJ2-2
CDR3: CASSGTGIRTGELFF
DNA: TGTGCCAGCTCCGGGACAGGGATTCGAACCGGGGAGCTGTTTTTT

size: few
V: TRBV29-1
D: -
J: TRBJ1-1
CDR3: CSVEDLKGAGRMNTEAFF
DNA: TGCAGCGTTGAAGATCTTAAAGGTGCGGGCCGAATGAACACTGAAGCTTTCTTT

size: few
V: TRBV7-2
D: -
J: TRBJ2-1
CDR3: CASSSLDHEQFF
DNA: TGTGCCAGCAGCTCCCTAGACCATGAGCAGTTCTTC

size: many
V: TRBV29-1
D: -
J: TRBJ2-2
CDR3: CSVAFFSAGDYTGELFF
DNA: TGCAGCGTTGCGTTCTTCTCGGCAGGGGACTACACCGGGGAGCTGTTTTTT

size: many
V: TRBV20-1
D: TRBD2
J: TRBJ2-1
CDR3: CSAPIAGDLGNEQFF
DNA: TGCAGTGCCCCTATAGCGGGAGATTTGGGAAATGAGCAGTTCTTC

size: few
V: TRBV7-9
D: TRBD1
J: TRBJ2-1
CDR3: CASSSVGQGVYEQFF
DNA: TGTGCCAGCAGCTCGGTGGGACAGGGGGTTTATGAGCAGTTCTTC

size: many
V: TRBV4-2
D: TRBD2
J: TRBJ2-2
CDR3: CASSQGGASGRYTGELFF
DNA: TGTGCCAGCAGCCAAGGTGGCGCTAGCGGGAGGTATACCGGGGAGCTGTTTTTT

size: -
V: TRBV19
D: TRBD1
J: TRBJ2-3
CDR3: CASSIWTGTGPDTQYF
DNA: TGTGCCAGTAGTATCTGGACAGGGACGGGTCCAGATACGCAGTATTTT

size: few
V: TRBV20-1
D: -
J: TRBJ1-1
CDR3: CSARDVRGEAFF
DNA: TGCAGTGCTAGAGATGTTCGAGGTGAAGCTTTCTTT

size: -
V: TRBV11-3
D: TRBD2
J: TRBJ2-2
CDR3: CASSRGLAGVDGELFF
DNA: TGTGCCAGCAGTCGAGGACTAGCGGGAGTTGACGGGGAGCTGTTTTTT

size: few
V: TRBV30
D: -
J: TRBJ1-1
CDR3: CAWIHTGRYEAFF
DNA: TGTGCCTGGATTCACACAGGGCGGTATGAAGCTTTCTTT

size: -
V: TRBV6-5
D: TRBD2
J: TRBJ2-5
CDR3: CASSYRASGSEETQYF
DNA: TGTGCCAGCAGTTACAGGGCTAGCGGGAGTGAAGAGACCCAGTACTTC

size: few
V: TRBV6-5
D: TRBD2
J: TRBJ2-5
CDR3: CASSYTWTRDQETQYF
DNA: TGTGCCAGCAGTTACACCTGGACTAGAGACCAAGAGACCCAGTACTTC